The rows below give T cell receptor beta chains drawn from one sample of a study of somatic mutations in cytotoxic T cells in rheumatoid arthritis. Data came from immunoSEQ multiplex PCR; TCRdb stores just in-frame clones and leaves some out. The top ten hold approximately 5.1% of the sample, which has about 26,000 clones, more than 75% seen once. Sequences were obtained from CD8+ T cells sorted from blood. The source of these receptors is a man aged 50 or older in good health. Each CDR3 is given with its conserved first and last residue. A D gene is named only where the DNA matches it firmly. Clone size is stated in some rows and not others, as once, few, many or a class when expanded.

clone_size	j_call	v_call	d_call	cdr3_aa	cdr3_nt
.	TRBJ1-1	TRBV27	.	CASSWTVSMNTEAFF	TGTGCCAGCAGTTGGACGGTTTCTATGAACACTGAAGCTTTCTTT
.	TRBJ2-1	TRBV7-6	.	CASSLVPEADEQFF	TGTGCCAGCAGCTTAGTACCAGAGGCCGATGAGCAGTTCTTC
.	TRBJ2-1	TRBV7-9	.	CASSLRVFEEGPGNEQFF	TGTGCCAGCAGCTTAAGGGTTTTTGAGGAGGGCCCGGGGAATGAGCAGTTCTTC
.	TRBJ1-1	TRBV9	.	CASSVAGATEAFF	TGTGCCAGCAGCGTCGCGGGAGCCACTGAAGCTTTCTTT
.	TRBJ1-1	TRBV11-2	.	CASRSPRAAEAFF	TGTGCCAGCAGGTCCCCCAGGGCGGCTGAAGCTTTCTTT
.	TRBJ1-3	TRBV6-1	TRBD1	CASSDFDREGNTIYF	TGTGCCAGCAGTGACTTCGACAGGGAAGGAAACACCATATATTTT
few	TRBJ1-1	TRBV9	.	CASSVGSNTEAFF	TGTGCCAGCAGCGTAGGATCGAACACTGAAGCTTTCTTT
.	TRBJ1-2	TRBV9	.	CASSAPVGRDYGYTF	TGTGCCAGCAGCGCCCCTGTGGGCCGTGACTATGGCTACACCTTC
few	TRBJ2-7	TRBV6-1	.	CASSEGISRTKVGYEQYF	TGTGCCAGCAGTGAAGGTATTAGTAGGACAAAGGTGGGGTACGAGCAGTACTTC
.	TRBJ1-2	TRBV27	.	CASSRGSWYGYTF	TGTGCCAGCAGCCGGGGTAGTTGGTATGGCTACACCTTC
.	TRBJ2-3	TRBV11-2	TRBD2	CASSLDQLAGDTQYF	TGTGCCAGCAGCTTAGATCAACTAGCGGGAGATACGCAGTATTTT
medium-sized	TRBJ2-7	TRBV5-1	TRBD1	CASSLRTGADEQYF	TGCGCCAGCAGCTTACGGACAGGGGCCGACGAGCAGTACTTC
.	TRBJ1-5	TRBV10-2	.	CASSESYEGLNQPQHF	TGCGCCAGCAGTGAGTCTTACGAGGGTCTTAATCAGCCCCAGCATTTT
.	TRBJ1-5	TRBV27	.	CASREEGQRSNQPQHF	TGTGCCAGCAGGGAAGAGGGACAACGAAGCAATCAGCCCCAGCATTTT
.	TRBJ2-1	TRBV4-1	TRBD2	CASRLGEGLDEQFF	TGCGCCAGCAGATTGGGGGAGGGGTTAGATGAGCAGTTCTTC
.	TRBJ1-5	TRBV28	.	CASSLFRGSNQPQHF	TGTGCCAGCAGTTTATTCCGCGGGAGCAATCAGCCCCAGCATTTT
.	TRBJ2-1	TRBV7-2	.	CASSALANSYNEQFF	TGTGCCAGCAGCGCCCTAGCGAATTCCTACAATGAGCAGTTCTTC
.	TRBJ2-7	TRBV4-1	.	CASSQDFGTLEQYF	TGCGCCAGCAGCCAAGATTTTGGCACCCTCGAGCAGTACTTC
.	TRBJ1-2	TRBV11-2	.	CASSPETGTYYGYTF	TGTGCCAGCAGCCCAGAGACAGGAACTTACTATGGCTACACCTTC
.	TRBJ2-7	TRBV6-6	TRBD1	CASSPRDRGYEQYF	TGTGCCAGCAGTCCTAGGGACAGGGGCTACGAGCAGTACTTC
.	TRBJ2-7	TRBV2	.	CASSDTSGRSYEQYF	TGTGCCAGCAGTGATACCTCGGGACGCTCCTACGAGCAGTACTTC
.	TRBJ1-1	TRBV10-3	TRBD1	CAISDGQGSANTEAFF	TGTGCCATCAGTGACGGACAGGGCTCGGCGAACACTGAAGCTTTCTTT
.	TRBJ2-7	TRBV11-2	TRBD2	CASSSAGASYEQYF	TGTGCCAGCAGCTCGGCGGGAGCGAGCTACGAGCAGTACTTC
.	TRBJ2-3	TRBV27	.	CASISSFRARTDTQYF	TGTGCCAGCATATCCTCTTTCAGGGCCCGCACAGATACGCAGTATTTT
.	TRBJ2-1	TRBV29-1	TRBD2	CSVEGATSGPYNEQFF	TGCAGCGTTGAAGGCGCGACTAGCGGACCCTACAATGAGCAGTTCTTC
once	TRBJ2-1	TRBV27	TRBD1	CASSPTGDYNEQFF	TGTGCCAGCAGCCCGACAGGGGACTACAATGAGCAGTTCTTC
.	TRBJ2-2	TRBV9	TRBD1	CASSGGTGYGGELFF	TGTGCCAGCAGCGGGGGGACAGGGTATGGCGGGGAGCTGTTTTTT
.	TRBJ1-5	TRBV5-6	.	CASSPRENSNQPQHF	TGTGCCAGCAGCCCCCGGGAGAATAGCAATCAGCCCCAGCATTTT
.	TRBJ2-3	TRBV7-6	.	CASSLKGAGRADTQYF	TGTGCCAGCAGCTTAAAAGGTGCGGGGCGGGCAGATACGCAGTATTTT
.	TRBJ2-3	TRBV2	.	CASSERGRRTDTQYF	TGTGCCAGCAGTGAACGAGGGAGGCGCACAGATACGCAGTATTTT
few	TRBJ1-2	TRBV7-9	.	CASSLGNYGYTF	TGTGCCAGCAGCTTAGGGAACTATGGCTACACCTTC
.	TRBJ2-1	TRBV7-2	.	CASSLGWASVGNEQFF	TGTGCCAGCAGCTTAGGGTGGGCTAGCGTGGGCAATGAGCAGTTCTTC
.	TRBJ1-5	TRBV27	.	CASSQEGRNQPQHF	TGTGCCAGCAGTCAGGAGGGTCGCAATCAGCCCCAGCATTTT